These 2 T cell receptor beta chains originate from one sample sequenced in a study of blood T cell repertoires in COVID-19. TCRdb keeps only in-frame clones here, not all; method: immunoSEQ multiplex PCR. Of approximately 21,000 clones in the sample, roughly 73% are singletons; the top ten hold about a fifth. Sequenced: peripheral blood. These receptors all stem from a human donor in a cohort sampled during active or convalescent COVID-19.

The CDR3 loop reads CASSLTLLETGNQPQHF. In DNA form, the CDR3 reads TGTGCCAGCAGTTTAACTCTTCTGGAGACAGGCAATCAGCCCCAGCATTTT. The rearrangement links TRBV28 to TRBJ1-5; the D gene is possibly TRBD1 (5 bases). The CDR3 consists of 17 residues. Germline assignment: CDR1 MDHEN and CDR2 SYDVKM. Deletions cut 2 bases from V and 2 bases from J, with 16 bases between.

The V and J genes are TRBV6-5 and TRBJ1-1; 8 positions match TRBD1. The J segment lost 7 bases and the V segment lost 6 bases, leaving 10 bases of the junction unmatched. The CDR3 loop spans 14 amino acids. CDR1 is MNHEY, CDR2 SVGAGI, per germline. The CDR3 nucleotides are TGTGCCAGCAGCCTTACAGGGGGTAAAGGTGAAGCTTTCTTT. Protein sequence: CASSLTGGKGEAFF.